This TCR beta chain was obtained from a study of blood T cell repertoires in COVID-19. CDR1 MDHEN and CDR2 SYDVKM come from the germline V gene. This CDR3 comprises 15 residues. V gave up 5 bases and J gave up 5 bases; unmatched junction bases: 11. This clone was recorded a few times. Assay used: immunoSEQ multiplex PCR; TCRdb lists only in-frame clones, some missing. The sample has 170,000 or so clones, approximately 82% seen once; the top ten hold 15% to 20%. This chain uses TRBV28 with TRBJ1-2; 7 bases match TRBD1. The sequence was obtained from a woman between 45 and 65 years old who had recovered from COVID-19. The source material was PBMCs or T cells enriched from blood (not recorded which). CDR3 amino acids: CASSRSTGFEYGYTF. CDR3 DNA: TGTGCCAGCAGTCGCTCGACAGGGTTTGAGTATGGCTACACCTTC.